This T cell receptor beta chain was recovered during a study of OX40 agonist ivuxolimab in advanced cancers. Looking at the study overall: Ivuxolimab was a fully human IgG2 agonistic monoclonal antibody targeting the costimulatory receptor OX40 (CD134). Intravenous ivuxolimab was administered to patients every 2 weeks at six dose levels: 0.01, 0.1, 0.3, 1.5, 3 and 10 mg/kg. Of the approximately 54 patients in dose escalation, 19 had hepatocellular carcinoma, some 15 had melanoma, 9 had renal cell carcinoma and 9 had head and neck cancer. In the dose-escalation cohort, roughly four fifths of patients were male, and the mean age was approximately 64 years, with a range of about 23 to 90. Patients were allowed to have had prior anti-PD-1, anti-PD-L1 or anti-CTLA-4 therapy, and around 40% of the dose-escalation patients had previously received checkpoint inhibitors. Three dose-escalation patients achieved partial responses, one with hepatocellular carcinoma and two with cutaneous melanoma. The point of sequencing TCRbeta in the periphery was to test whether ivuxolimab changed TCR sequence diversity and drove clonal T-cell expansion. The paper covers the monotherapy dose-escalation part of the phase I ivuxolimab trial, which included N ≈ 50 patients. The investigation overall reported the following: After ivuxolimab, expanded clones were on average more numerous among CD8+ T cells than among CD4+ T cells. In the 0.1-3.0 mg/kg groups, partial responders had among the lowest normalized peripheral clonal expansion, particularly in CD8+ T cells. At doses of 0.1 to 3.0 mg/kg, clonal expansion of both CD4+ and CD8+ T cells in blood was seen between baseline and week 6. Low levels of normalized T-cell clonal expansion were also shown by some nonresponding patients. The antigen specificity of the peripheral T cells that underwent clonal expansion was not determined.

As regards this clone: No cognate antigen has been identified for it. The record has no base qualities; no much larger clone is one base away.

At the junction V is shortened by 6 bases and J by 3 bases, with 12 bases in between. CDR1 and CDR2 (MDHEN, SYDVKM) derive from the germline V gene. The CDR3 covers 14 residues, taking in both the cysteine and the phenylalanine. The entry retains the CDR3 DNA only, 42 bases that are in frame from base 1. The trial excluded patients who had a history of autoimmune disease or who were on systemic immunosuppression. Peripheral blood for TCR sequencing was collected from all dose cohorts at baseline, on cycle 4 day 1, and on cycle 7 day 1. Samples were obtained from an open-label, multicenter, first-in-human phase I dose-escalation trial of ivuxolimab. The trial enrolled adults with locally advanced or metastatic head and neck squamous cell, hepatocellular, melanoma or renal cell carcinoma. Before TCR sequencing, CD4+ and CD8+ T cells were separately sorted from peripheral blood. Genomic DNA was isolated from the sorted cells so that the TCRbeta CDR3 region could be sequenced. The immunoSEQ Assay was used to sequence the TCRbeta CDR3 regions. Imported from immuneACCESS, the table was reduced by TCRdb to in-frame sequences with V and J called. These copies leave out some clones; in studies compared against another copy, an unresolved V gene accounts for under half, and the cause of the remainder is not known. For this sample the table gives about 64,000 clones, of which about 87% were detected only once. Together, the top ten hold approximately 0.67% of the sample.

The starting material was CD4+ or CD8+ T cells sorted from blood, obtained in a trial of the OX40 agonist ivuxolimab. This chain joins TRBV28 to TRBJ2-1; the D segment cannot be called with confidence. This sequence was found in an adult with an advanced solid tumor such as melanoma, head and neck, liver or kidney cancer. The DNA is TGTGCCAGCAGCGCTATCTTTCTCTACAATGAGCAGTTCTTC. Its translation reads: CASSAIFLYNEQFF.